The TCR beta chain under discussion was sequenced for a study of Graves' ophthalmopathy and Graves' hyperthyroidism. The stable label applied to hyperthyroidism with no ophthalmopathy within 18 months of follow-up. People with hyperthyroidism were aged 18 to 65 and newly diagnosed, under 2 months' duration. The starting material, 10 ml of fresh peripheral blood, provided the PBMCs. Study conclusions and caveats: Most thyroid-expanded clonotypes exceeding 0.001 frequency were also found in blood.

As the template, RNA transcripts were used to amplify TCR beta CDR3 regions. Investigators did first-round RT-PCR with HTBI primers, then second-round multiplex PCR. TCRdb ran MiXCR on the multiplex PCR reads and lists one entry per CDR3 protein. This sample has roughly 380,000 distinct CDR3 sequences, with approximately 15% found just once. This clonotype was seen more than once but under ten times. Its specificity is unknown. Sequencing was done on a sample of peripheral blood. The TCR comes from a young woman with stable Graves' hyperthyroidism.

The CDR3, as DNA: TGTGCCAGCAGCCCAGCTCGGGCTGCCTTCGAGCAGTACTTC. Encoded protein: CASSPARAAFEQYF. V and J are TRBV7-8 and TRBJ2-7; D remains unclear. This CDR3 has 14 amino acids. V was clipped by 5 bases and J by 6 bases, with 17 bases between them. The germline gives CDR1 SGHVS, CDR2 FQNEAQ.